The next 13 T cell receptor beta chains were all read from a single sample in a study of cytomegalovirus exposure and HLA in healthy donors. Both 60 Vbeta primers and 13 Jbeta primers went into the PCR. The method was immunoSEQ multiplex PCR; TCRdb's version includes in-frame clones alone and lacks a portion of them. The sample carries around 180,000 clones, approximately 84% recorded once. Sequenced material: PBMCs. These receptors were collected from a woman aged 25-40 years in good health and CMV-seropositive.

The rearrangement uses TRBV10-3 and TRBJ1-4, with a possible D match to TRBD1 (6 bases). The germline gives CDR1 ENHRY, CDR2 SYGVKD. V was trimmed by 6 bases and J by 4 bases, leaving 9 bases between them. This CDR3 comprises 13 residues. The CDR3 loop reads CAISRGYNEKLFF. Here the CDR3 DNA reads TGTGCCATCAGCAGGGGTTATAATGAAAAACTGTTTTTT.

The V call is TRBV5-1, the J call TRBJ2-1; 8 bases fit TRBD2. CDR1 is SGHRS and CDR2 is YFSETQ in the germline V gene. Trimming took 6 bases from V and 7 from J; bases not matched to a gene: 12. The CDR3 sequence is 15 residues long. CDR3 in amino acids: CASTFQLAEVNEQFF. The CDR3, as DNA: TGCGCCAGCACTTTCCAACTAGCGGAGGTGAATGAGCAGTTCTTC.

V usage is TRBV7-2 and J usage is TRBJ1-5; 8 nucleotides align to TRBD1. The CDR3 sequence is 14 residues long. Looked up from germline, CDR1 is SGHTA and CDR2 is FQGNSA. The V gene end was trimmed by 1 base and the J gene end by 6 bases; junction bases not matched to a gene: 2. This chain's CDR3 is CASSLDRGSQPQHF. The CDR3 DNA reads as TGTGCCAGCAGCTTAGACAGGGGGAGTCAGCCCCAGCATTTT.

The chain couples TRBV10-3 to TRBJ1-1; TRBD1 matches 9 bases. Trimming cost V 7 bases and J 0 bases; bases outside gene matches: 0. This CDR3 has 13 amino acids. Per the germline V gene, CDR1 is ENHRY and CDR2 is SYGVKD. The CDR3 spells CAINRGLNTEAFF. The CDR3 DNA follows: TGTGCCATCAACAGGGGGCTGAACACTGAAGCTTTCTTT.

The chain carries TRBV7-9 and TRBJ1-2, with 12 positions matching TRBD1. This CDR3 contains 14 residues. Germline trimming cut 5 bases from V and 6 bases from J; bases unmatched to any gene: 4. Per germline, CDR1 SEHNR and CDR2 FQNEAQ (reference sequence). DNA for the CDR3: TGTGCCAGCAGCCCGGGACAGGGGGCTAATGGCTACACCTTC. Its translation is CASSPGQGANGYTF.

The CDR3 nucleotides are TGTGCCATCAGTGGAACGGGAGGGCTCGAGGAGCAGTACTTC. It encodes CAISGTGGLEEQYF. V usage is TRBV10-3 and J usage is TRBJ2-5; 8 bases are a match to TRBD2. V lost 4 bases to trimming and J lost 11 bases; unmatched junction nucleotides: 12. This CDR3 region has 14 residues. Germline V gene sequence: CDR1 ENHRY, CDR2 SYGVKD.

The rearrangement uses TRBV6-5 and TRBJ1-2; maybe TRBD1 (5 bases). The CDR3 has 14 amino acids. Germline V gene sequence: CDR1 MNHEY, CDR2 SVGAGI. The V end lost 7 bases, the J end lost 4 bases, and 16 bases lay between the germline ends. The CDR3: CASTQPDRGYGYTF. CDR3 nucleotides: TGTGCCAGCACCCAACCAGACAGAGGCTATGGCTACACCTTC.

CDR3 loop: CASSLLPAVANTEAFF. CDR3 nucleotide sequence: TGTGCCAGCAGTTTACTTCCAGCGGTCGCGAACACTGAAGCTTTCTTT. The chain couples TRBV27 to TRBJ1-1; D gene uncertain. Germline V gene lookup returns CDR1 MNHEY and CDR2 SMNVEV (reference sequence). Trimming took off 2 bases at V and 1 base at J, with 14 bases between the two ends. The CDR3 is made up of 16 amino acids.

This clone was counted ten times or more. V and J are TRBV9 and TRBJ1-1; tentative D call: TRBD1 (6 bases). Between the trimmed V and J ends, which lost 0 bases and 5 bases, there was a span of 14 bases. The CDR3 runs 15 residues. Germline lookup yields CDR1 SGDLS and CDR2 YYNGEE. In DNA form, the CDR3 reads TGTGCCAGCAGCGTAGGTAGGACAGCCTCTACTGAAGCTTTCTTT. This codes for CASSVGRTASTEAFF.

The V and J genes are TRBV7-9 and TRBJ1-5; D gene uncertain. V lost 3 bases and J lost 9, with 18 bases in between. CDR1 is SEHNR, CDR2 FQNEAQ, per germline (reference sequence). The CDR3 is made up of 15 amino acids. The CDR3 sequence: CASSFSRGLTGPQHF. Here the CDR3 DNA reads TGTGCCAGCAGCTTCTCCAGAGGCCTGACCGGGCCCCAGCATTTT. The complete variable domain, with remaining parts taken from reference TRBV7-9 and TRBJ1-5, reads DTGVSQNPRHKITKRGQNVTFRCDPISEHNRLYWYRQTLGQGPEFLTYFQNEAQLEKSRLLSDRFSAERPKGSFSTLEIQRTEQGDSAMYLCASSFSRGLTGPQHFGDGTRLSIL.

The J gene is TRBJ2-5, the V gene TRBV6-1; D perhaps matches TRBD2 (5 bases). This CDR3 comprises 15 residues. V lost 1 base and J 2 bases, leaving 11 bases between the germline ends. Germline V CDR1 and CDR2: MNHNS, SASEGT. CDR3 coding DNA: TGTGCCAGCAGTGAAGGCTTTGGGAGACAAGAGACCCAGTACTTC. Its protein is CASSEGFGRQETQYF.

This clone came up many times. V and J are TRBV28 and TRBJ2-3, with TRBD2 identical over 8 bases. Germline V gives CDR1 MDHEN, CDR2 SYDVKM. V was pared by 5 bases and J by 3 bases, with 7 bases of the junction left unmatched. The CDR3 consists of 15 residues. CDR3 region: CASSPLSSGTDTQYF. DNA of the CDR3: TGTGCCAGCAGTCCCCTCTCTAGCGGGACAGATACGCAGTATTTT.

This chain links TRBV2 with TRBJ2-4; 9 nucleotides align to TRBD1. Germline V gene data show CDR1 as SNHLY and CDR2 as FYNNEI. J lost 1 base, V lost 2 bases, and 6 bases had no gene match. The CDR3 covers 17 residues. The CDR3 DNA is TGTGCCAGCAGTGAATTTATCGGGACAGGGGCCAAAAACATTCAGTACTTC. Encoded protein: CASSEFIGTGAKNIQYF.